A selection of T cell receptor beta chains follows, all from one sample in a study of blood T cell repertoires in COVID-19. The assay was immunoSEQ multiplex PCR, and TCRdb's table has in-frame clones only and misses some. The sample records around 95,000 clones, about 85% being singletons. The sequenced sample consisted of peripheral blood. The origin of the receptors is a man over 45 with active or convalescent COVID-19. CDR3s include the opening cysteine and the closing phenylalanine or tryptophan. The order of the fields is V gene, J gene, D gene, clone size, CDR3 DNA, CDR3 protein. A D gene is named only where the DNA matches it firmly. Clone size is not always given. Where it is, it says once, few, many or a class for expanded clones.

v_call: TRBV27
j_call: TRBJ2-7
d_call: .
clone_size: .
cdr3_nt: TGTGCCAGCAGTTTATGGGAGTCTGGTTACGAGCAGTACTTC
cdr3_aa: CASSLWESGYEQYF

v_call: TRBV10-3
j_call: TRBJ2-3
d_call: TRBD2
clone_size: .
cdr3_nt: TGTGCCATCAGTGAGTTAGCGGGAGATACGCAGTATTTT
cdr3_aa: CAISELAGDTQYF

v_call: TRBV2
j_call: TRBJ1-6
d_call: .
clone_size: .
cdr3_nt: TGTGCCAGCAGAGCAGGGAATACCTATAATTCACCCCTCCACTTT
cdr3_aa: CASRAGNTYNSPLHF

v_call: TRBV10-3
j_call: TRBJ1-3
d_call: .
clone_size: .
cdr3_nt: TGTGCCATCAGTGAGGGACAGACCGTAGGAAACACCATATATTTT
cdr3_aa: CAISEGQTVGNTIYF

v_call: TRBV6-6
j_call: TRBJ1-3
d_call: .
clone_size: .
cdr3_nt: TGTGCCAGCACCTTCGGGGGGCAGGGAAACACCATATATTTT
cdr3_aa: CASTFGGQGNTIYF

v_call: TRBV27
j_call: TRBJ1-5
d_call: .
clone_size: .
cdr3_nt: TGTGCCAGCAGTTTATGGTTAACGTCCGCCGGTTATCAGCCCCAGCATTTT
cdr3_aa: CASSLWLTSAGYQPQHF

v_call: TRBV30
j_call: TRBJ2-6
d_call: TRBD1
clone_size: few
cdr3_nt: TGTGCCTGGAGCCGGGACAGGGTGCCTTCTGGGGCCAACGTCCTGACTTTC
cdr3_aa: CAWSRDRVPSGANVLTF

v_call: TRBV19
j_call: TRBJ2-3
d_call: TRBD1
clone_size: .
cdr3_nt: TGTGCCAGTAGCACAGGGGAATCTAGCACAGATACGCAGTATTTT
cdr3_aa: CASSTGESSTDTQYF

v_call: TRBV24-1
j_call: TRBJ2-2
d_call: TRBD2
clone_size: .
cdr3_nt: TGTGCCACCAATCAAGGCGGGAGGACCACCGGGGAGCTGTTTTTT
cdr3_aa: CATNQGGRTTGELFF

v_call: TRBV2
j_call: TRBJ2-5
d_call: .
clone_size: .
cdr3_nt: TGTGCCAGCAGTGAAGACAGGGAAGAGACCCAGTACTTC
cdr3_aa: CASSEDREETQYF

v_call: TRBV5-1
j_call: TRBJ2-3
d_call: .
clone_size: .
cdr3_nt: TGCGCCAGCAGGGGCAGTTTCACAGATACGCAGTATTTT
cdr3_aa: CASRGSFTDTQYF

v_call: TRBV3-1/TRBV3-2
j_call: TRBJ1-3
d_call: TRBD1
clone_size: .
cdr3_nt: TGTGCCAGCAGCCAAAGGGCGGGGACAGTATATTTT
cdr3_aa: CASSQRAGTVYF

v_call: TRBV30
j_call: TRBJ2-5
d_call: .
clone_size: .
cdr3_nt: TGTGCCTGGAAGAGGGAGACCCAGTACTTC
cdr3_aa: CAWKRETQYF

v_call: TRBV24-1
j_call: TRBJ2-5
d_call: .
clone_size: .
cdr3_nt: TGTGCCACCAGTGATTTGCATGGGGGCAGAAAGACCCAGTACTTC
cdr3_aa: CATSDLHGGRKTQYF

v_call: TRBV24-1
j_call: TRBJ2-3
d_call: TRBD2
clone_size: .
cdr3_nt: TGTGCCACCAGTGATTTTTTCCGGGAGGGTACAGATACGCAGTATTTT
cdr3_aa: CATSDFFREGTDTQYF

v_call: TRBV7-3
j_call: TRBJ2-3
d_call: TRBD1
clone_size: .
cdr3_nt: TGTGCCAGCAGCCCGGGACAGGGGAGCACAGATACGCAGTATTTT
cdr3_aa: CASSPGQGSTDTQYF

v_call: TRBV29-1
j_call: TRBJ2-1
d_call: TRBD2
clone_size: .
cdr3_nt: TGCAGCGTTCGATCGTGGGGGACTAGAGGATACAATGAGCAGTTCTTC
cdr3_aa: CSVRSWGTRGYNEQFF

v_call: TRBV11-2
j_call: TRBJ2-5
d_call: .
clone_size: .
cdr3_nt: TGTGCCAGCCTACAGGGAGATGCACTCGAGACCCAGTACTTC
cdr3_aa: CASLQGDALETQYF

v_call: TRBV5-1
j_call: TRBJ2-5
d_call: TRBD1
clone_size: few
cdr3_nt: TGCGCCAGCAGCTCCCGGACAGGGGGCGGGGAGACCCAGTACTTC
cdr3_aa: CASSSRTGGGETQYF

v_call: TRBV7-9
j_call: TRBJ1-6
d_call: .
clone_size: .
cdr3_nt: TGTGCCAGCAGCTTGTCACGGGAAATGCTTTCTAATTCACCCCTCCACTTT
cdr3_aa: CASSLSREMLSNSPLHF

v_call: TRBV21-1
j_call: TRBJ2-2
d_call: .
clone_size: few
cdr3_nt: TGTGCCAGCAGCAAAGCGCCACCCCCCGGCCGGGAGTTAGGCACCGGGGAGCTGTTTTTT
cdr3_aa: CASSKAPPPGRELGTGELFF

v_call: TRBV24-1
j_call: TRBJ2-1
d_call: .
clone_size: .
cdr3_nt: TGTGCCACCAGTGATCTGTTCGCGGGCTCCTACAATGAGCAGTTCTTC
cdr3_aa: CATSDLFAGSYNEQFF

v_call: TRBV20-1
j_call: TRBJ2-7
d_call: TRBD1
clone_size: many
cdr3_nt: TGCAGTGCTAGGACAGGGCACGAGCAGTACTTC
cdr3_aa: CSARTGHEQYF

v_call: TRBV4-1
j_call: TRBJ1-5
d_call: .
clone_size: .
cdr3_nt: TGCGCCAGCAGCCAAGAGGTCTCTGGCGGGCAGCCCCAGCATTTT
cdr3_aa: CASSQEVSGGQPQHF

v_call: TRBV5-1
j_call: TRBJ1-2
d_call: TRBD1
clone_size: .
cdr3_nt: TGCGCCAGCAGCTCTCACAGGGGTTATGGCTACACCTTC
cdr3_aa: CASSSHRGYGYTF

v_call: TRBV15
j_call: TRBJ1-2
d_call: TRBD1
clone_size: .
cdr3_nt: TGTGCCACCAGCGGACAGGGGCGTGAGACTAACTATGGCTACACCTTC
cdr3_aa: CATSGQGRETNYGYTF

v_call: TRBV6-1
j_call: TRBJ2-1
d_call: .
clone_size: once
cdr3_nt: TGTGCCAGCAGTGAACGCCCGGGGGTAGGAGACAATGAGCAGTTCTTC
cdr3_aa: CASSERPGVGDNEQFF

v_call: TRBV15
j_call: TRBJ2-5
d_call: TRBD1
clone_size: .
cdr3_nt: TGTGCCACCAGCAGACTAGGGGGCGGATTTGGCGGGACCCAGTACTTC
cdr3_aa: CATSRLGGGFGGTQYF

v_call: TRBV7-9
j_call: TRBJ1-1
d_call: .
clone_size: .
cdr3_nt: TGTGCCAGCAGCTTAGTTGGGGGCTTGGAGAACACTGAAGCTTTCTTT
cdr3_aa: CASSLVGGLENTEAFF

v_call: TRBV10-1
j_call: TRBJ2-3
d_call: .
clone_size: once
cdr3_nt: TGCGCCAGACACAGAGAGCCAGATACGCAGTATTTT
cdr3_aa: CARHREPDTQYF

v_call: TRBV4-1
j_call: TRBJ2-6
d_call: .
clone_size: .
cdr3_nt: TGCGCCAGCAGCCAGCCAGGGGAACCCAGCTCTGGGGCCAACGTCCTGACTTTC
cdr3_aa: CASSQPGEPSSGANVLTF

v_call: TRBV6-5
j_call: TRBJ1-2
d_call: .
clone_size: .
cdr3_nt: TGTGCCAGCAGTTACCTCCCAGATAACTATGGCTACACCTTC
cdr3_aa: CASSYLPDNYGYTF

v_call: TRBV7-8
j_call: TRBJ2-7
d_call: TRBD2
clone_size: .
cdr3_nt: TGTGCCAGCAGCTTGGGACTAGTAGTCGAGCAGTACTTC
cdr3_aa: CASSLGLVVEQYF

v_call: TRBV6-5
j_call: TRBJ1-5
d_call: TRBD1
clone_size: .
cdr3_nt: TGTGCCAGCAGCTATGACAGGGCCAATCAGCCCCAGCATTTT
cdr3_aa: CASSYDRANQPQHF

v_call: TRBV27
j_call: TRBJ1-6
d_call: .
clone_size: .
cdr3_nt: TGTGCCAGCAGCCCCGGAGGGATTAATTCACCCCTCCACTTT
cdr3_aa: CASSPGGINSPLHF

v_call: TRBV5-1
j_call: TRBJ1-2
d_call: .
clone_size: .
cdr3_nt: TGCGCCAGCAGCTTGGAGATCGTGGGTACTATTCATGGCTACACCTTC
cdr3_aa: CASSLEIVGTIHGYTF